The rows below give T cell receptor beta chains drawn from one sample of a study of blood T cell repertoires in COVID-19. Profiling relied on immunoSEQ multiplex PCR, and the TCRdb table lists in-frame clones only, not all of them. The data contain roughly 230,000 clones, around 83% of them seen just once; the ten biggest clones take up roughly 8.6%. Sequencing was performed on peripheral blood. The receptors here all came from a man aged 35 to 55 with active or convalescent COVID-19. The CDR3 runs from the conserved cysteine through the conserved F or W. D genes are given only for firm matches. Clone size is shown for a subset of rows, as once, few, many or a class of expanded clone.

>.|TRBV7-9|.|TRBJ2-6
TGTGCCAGCAGCCAAAACCCACACAACACGGGGGCCAACGTCCTGACTTTC
CASSQNPHNTGANVLTF
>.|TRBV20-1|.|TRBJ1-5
TGCAGTGCTAGTGCCGCCGCTAATAGCAATCAGCCCCAGCATTTT
CSASAAANSNQPQHF
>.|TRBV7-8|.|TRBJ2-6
TGTGCCAGCAGGCCAGACTGGAGCTCTGGGGCCAACGTCCTGACTTTC
CASRPDWSSGANVLTF
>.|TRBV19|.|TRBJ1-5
TGTGCCAGTAGCTCCATAACAGGGTTTAGCAATCAGCCCCAGCATTTT
CASSSITGFSNQPQHF
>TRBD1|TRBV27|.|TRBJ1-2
TGTGCCAGCCGAACCCTTACAGGGGGCGAAGGCTACACCTTC
CASRTLTGGEGYTF
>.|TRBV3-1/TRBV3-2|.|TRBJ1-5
TGTGCCAGCAGCGAAGACACAGGGCGACAGCCCCAGCATTTT
CASSEDTGRQPQHF
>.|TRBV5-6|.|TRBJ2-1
TGTGCCAGCAGCTTGGCAGGGGAGCAGTTCTTC
CASSLAGEQFF
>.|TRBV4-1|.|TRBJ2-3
TGCGCCAGCAGCCAAGATAGATGGGAGCCAGATACGCAGTATTTT
CASSQDRWEPDTQYF
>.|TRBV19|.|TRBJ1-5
TGTGCCAGTAGTTTCGGGACAAATAGCAATCAGCCCCAGCATTTT
CASSFGTNSNQPQHF
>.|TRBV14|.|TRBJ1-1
TGTGCCAGCAGCCAAGAGAGAACGTCCACTGAAGCTTTCTTT
CASSQERTSTEAFF
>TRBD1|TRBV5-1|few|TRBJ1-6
TGCGCCAGCAGCCCGGGTTTTGGACAGGGGACTTCACCCCTCCACTTT
CASSPGFGQGTSPLHF
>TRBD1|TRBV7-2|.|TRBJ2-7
TGTGCCAGCAGCCCAACCGGGACAGTTCAGCACGAGCAGTACTTC
CASSPTGTVQHEQYF
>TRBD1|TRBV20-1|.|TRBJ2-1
TGCAGTGCAAGTACCGGGACAGGGGACTACAATGAGCAGTTCTTC
CSASTGTGDYNEQFF
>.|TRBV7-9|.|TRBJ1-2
TGTGCCAGCAGCTTAATACCCGATACTTTAACTTTTTATGGCTACACCTTC
CASSLIPDTLTFYGYTF
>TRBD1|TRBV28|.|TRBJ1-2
TGTGCCAGCAGTTTAACAGGGGTAGATTGG
CASSLTGVDW
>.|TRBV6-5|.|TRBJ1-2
TGTGCCGGAGCAGCGTACTATGGCTACACCTTC
CAGAAYYGYTF
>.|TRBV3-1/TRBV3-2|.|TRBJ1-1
TGTGCCAGCAGCCAAAACCCCCAGGGGATGATGGCTGAAGCTTTCTTT
CASSQNPQGMMAEAFF
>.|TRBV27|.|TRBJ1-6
TGTGCCAGCAGTCGCAAGCTGGATTCACCCCTCCACTTT
CASSRKLDSPLHF
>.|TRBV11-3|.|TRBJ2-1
TGTGCCAGCAGCCAGATACAGCGGAGCTCCTACAATGAGCAGTTCTTC
CASSQIQRSSYNEQFF
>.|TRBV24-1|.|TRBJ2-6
TGTGCCACCAGCGGCTCTGGGGCCAACGTCCTGACTTTC
CATSGSGANVLTF
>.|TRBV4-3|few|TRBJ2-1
TGCGCCAGCAGCCAAGTTGGTAGCGGCGCTTATGAGCAGTTCTTC
CASSQVGSGAYEQFF
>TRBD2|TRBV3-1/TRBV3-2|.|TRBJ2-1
TGTGCCAGCAGCCCACGGACTAGCGGGAGTGAGCAGTTCTTC
CASSPRTSGSEQFF
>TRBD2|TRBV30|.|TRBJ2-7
TGTGCCTGGTCCGGGGGGGTTCCTAGGGAGCAGTACTTC
CAWSGGVPREQYF
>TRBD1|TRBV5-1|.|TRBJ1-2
TGCGCCAGCAGCTTGGACGGACAGGGCCAGGATGGCTACACCTTC
CASSLDGQGQDGYTF
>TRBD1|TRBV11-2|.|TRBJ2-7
TGTGCCAGCAAGCATATCATAGGGACAGGGGTCGAGCAGTACTTC
CASKHIIGTGVEQYF
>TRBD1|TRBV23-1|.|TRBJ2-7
TGCGCCAGCAGTCAACCGGACAGGGTCAGGAACGAGCAGTACTTC
CASSQPDRVRNEQYF
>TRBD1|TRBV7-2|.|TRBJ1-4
TGTGCCAGCAGCTACCTGACAGGGGGAACGGAAAAACTGTTTTTT
CASSYLTGGTEKLFF
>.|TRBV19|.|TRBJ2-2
TGTGCCAGTAGGGGTGCCTCCGGGGCCGGGGAGCTGTTTTTT
CASRGASGAGELFF
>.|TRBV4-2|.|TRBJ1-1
TGTGCCAGCAGCCAGGGACACCGGAACACTGAAGCTTTCTTT
CASSQGHRNTEAFF
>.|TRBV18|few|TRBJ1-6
TGTGCCAGCTCACTTGGGACTCCCCCGGGTCCCCTCCACTTT
CASSLGTPPGPLHF
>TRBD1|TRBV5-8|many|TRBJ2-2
TGTGCCAGCAGCTCGGGGACAGGGGTCACCGGGGAGCTGTTTTTT
CASSSGTGVTGELFF
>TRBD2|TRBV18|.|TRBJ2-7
TGTGCCAGCTCACCACCGTCACTAGCGGGAGTAGAGCAGTACTTC
CASSPPSLAGVEQYF
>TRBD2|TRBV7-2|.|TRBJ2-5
TGTGCCAGCAGCTCTGCGGCTAGCGGGGAAGAGACCCAGTACTTC
CASSSAASGEETQYF
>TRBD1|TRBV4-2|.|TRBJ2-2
TGTGCCAGCAGCCAAGAAGGCAGGCAGGGGGCGCGCGGGGAGCTGTTTTTT
CASSQEGRQGARGELFF
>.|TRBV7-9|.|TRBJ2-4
TGTGCCAGCAGTAGTCCCTCCTCGGGAAACATTCAGTACTTC
CASSSPSSGNIQYF
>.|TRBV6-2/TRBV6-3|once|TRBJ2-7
TGTGCCAGCAGTTACTACGGGGGGCGATTCTCCGAGCAGTACTTC
CASSYYGGRFSEQYF
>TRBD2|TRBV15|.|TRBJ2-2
TGTGCCACCAGCAGAGATCGGGGGGCGAACACCGGGGAGCTGTTTTTT
CATSRDRGANTGELFF
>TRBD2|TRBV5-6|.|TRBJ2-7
TGTGCCAGCAGCTCCCCCGGACTAGCGGCTTACGAGCAGTACTTC
CASSSPGLAAYEQYF
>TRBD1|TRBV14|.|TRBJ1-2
TGTGCCAGCAGCCAGTTAAACCTGGGACAGCTTTCTAACTATGGCTACACCTTC
CASSQLNLGQLSNYGYTF
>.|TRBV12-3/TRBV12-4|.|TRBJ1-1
TGTGCCAGCAGTGCAACACAGAACACTGAAGCTTTCTTT
CASSATQNTEAFF
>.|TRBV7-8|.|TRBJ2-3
TGTGCCAGCAGCCCAGAGACCAGGGCTCTTTCAGATACGCAGTATTTT
CASSPETRALSDTQYF
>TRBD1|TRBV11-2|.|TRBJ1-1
TGTGCCAGCAGCTTTCGATTAGGACAGGGCGGGGAGAACACTGAAGCTTTCTTT
CASSFRLGQGGENTEAFF